Below are 9 T cell receptor beta chains sequenced from a single sample in a study of vaccination and CD4 T cells after COVID-19. The treatment: approximately 11-day PBMC culture with coronavirus spike peptide pools or control peptides (ViraFEST assay). Which antigens these TCRs recognize remains unknown. At the Johns Hopkins FTIC core, DNA taken from cultured CD4+ T cells was sequenced by way of the Oncomine TCR Beta short-read assay. TCRdb independently ran MiXCR on the PCR reads; one entry per CDR3 protein. This table holds 10,000 to 11,000 distinct CDR3 sequences, approximately 59% found once. Sequences were obtained from CD4+ T cells from blood, cultured in vitro. These receptor sequences come from a human donor who had recovered from COVID-19.

The sample holds one count of this clonotype. The chain recombines TRBV7-2 with TRBJ2-1; D may correspond to TRBD1 or TRBD2 (6 bases each). There are 13 residues in the CDR3. The germline V gene encodes CDR1 SGHTA and CDR2 FQGNSA. Between the trimmed V and J ends, which lost 2 bases and 9 bases, there was a span of 11 bases. The CDR3 sequence is CASSLSGAGEQFF. CDR3 sequence (DNA): TGTGCCAGCAGCTTATCGGGGGCGGGTGAGCAGTTCTTC.

This rearrangement joins TRBV6-5 to TRBJ1-1; D is uncertain. With 2 bases removed from V and 1 base from J, the gap between germline ends came to 5 bases. The germline gives CDR1 MNHEY, CDR2 SVGAGI. The CDR3 is made up of 13 amino acids. This CDR3 reads CASSYGPNTEAFF. For the CDR3, the DNA is TGTGCCAGCAGTTACGGACCGAACACTGAAGCTTTCTTT.

V usage is TRBV19 and J usage is TRBJ2-1; the match to TRBD2 covers 10 bases. This CDR3 is 16 amino acids long. The J segment lost 1 base and the V segment lost 10 bases, leaving 10 bases of the junction unmatched. Germline CDR1 LNHDA, CDR2 SQIVND (reference sequence). The CDR3 region has the DNA TGTGCCACCTTGGGTACTAGCGGGAATTCCTACAATGAGCAGTTCTTC. This codes for CATLGTSGNSYNEQFF.

CDR3 in amino acids: CASSYSRAVGGYTF. CDR3 nucleotide sequence: TGTGCCAGCAGTTACTCGAGGGCTGTCGGGGGCTACACCTTC. V is TRBV6-5 and J is TRBJ1-2, with D unresolved. CDR1 is MNHEY, CDR2 SVGAGI, per germline. This CDR3 comprises 14 residues. V shed 0 bases and J shed 8 bases, with 13 bases lying between them.

The chain is built from TRBV6-2 or TRBV6-3 and TRBJ2-7, with TRBD1 identical over 8 bases. The CDR3 sequence is 14 residues long. V shed 0 bases and J 9 bases; nucleotides not matched to a gene: 7. Looked up from germline, CDR1 is MNHEY and CDR2 is SVGEGT. CDR3 sequence: CASSYSAGGNGQYF. DNA of the CDR3: TGTGCCAGCAGTTACTCGGCAGGGGGCAACGGGCAGTACTTC.

This clonotype was seen just once. This chain joins TRBV6-1 and TRBJ2-7; no definite D call. Looked up from germline, CDR1 is MNHNS and CDR2 is SASEGT. This CDR3 has 15 amino acids. Trimming cost V 7 bases and J 2 bases, with 18 bases left between them. The CDR3 bases are TGTGCCAGCAAGGCTCGGGCCTCCTGGGCCTACGAGCAGTACTTC. Encoded protein: CASKARASWAYEQYF.

The V gene is TRBV19, the J gene TRBJ2-7; TRBD1 agrees at 7 bases. The CDR3 consists of 13 residues. Trimming at V came to 8 bases and at J to 4 bases, leaving 8 bases not matched to a gene. The V gene's germline CDR1 is LNHDA and CDR2 SQIVND (reference sequence). CDR3 loop: CASSQNRGYEQYF. For the CDR3, the DNA is TGTGCCAGTTCTCAAAACAGGGGTTACGAGCAGTACTTC.

This clonotype came up a few times. In DNA, the CDR3 is TGTGCCAGCAGCACTAGCGGGAGCACAGATACGCAGTATTTT. Translating it yields CASSTSGSTDTQYF. This chain uses TRBV11-3 with TRBJ2-3, with 9 bases fitting TRBD2. The CDR3 runs 14 residues. Germline V CDR1 and CDR2: SGHNT, YENEEA. Trimming removed 5 bases from V and 0 bases from J; junction bases left unmatched: 0.

The rearrangement links TRBV20-1 to TRBJ1-2; 7 bases are shared with TRBD1. The CDR3 is 13 residues long. Trimming cost V 6 bases and J 4 bases; bases outside gene matches: 8. Germline V gene data show CDR1 as DFQATT and CDR2 as SNEGSKA (reference sequence). The CDR3 DNA reads as TGCAGTGCCAGCCGGGACAGCCTCTATGGCTACACCTTC. Translating gives CSASRDSLYGYTF.